These 24 T cell receptor beta chains were sequenced from one sample in a study of cytomegalovirus exposure and HLA in healthy donors. This PCR relied on a set of 60 Vbeta primers and 13 Jbeta primers. Data came from immunoSEQ multiplex PCR; TCRdb stores just in-frame clones and leaves some out. The sample gives about 50,000 clones, 55% to 85% of which show up once; around a tenth is in the top ten. Material: PBMCs. The receptors were gathered from a woman aged 45-60 years in good health and CMV-seronegative.

This clone was seen a handful of times. The chain employs TRBV5-1 and TRBJ2-7, with TRBD1 identical over 10 bases. With V trimmed by 4 bases and J by 7 bases, 11 bases remained unmatched. This CDR3 is 15 amino acids long. The germline CDR1 and CDR2 sequences are SGHRS and YFSETQ. The CDR3: CASSPEGTGDFEQYF. The CDR3 DNA follows: TGCGCCAGCAGCCCGGAGGGGACAGGGGATTTTGAGCAGTACTTC. The whole variable domain, filled in from reference TRBV5-1 and TRBJ2-7, reads KAGVTQTPRYLIKTRGQQVTLSCSPISGHRSVSWYQQTPGQGLQFLFEYFSETQRNKGNFPGRFSGRQFSNSRSEMNVSTLELGDSALYLCASSPEGTGDFEQYFGPGTRLTVT.

V is TRBV29-1 and J is TRBJ2-1; TRBD2 is a possible D gene (6 bases). The CDR3 totals 13 residues. V lost 6 bases and J 10 bases, leaving 19 bases between the germline ends. CDR1 and CDR2 (germline): SQVTM, ANQGSEA. The chain's CDR3 is CSVQESGGREQFF. CDR3 in DNA: TGCAGCGTCCAAGAGTCCGGGGGACGGGAGCAGTTCTTC.

The chain uses TRBV7-6 and TRBJ1-6; tentatively, D is TRBD1 (6 bases). The V gene lost 3 bases and the J gene lost 7 bases, with 16 bases spanning the gap. This CDR3 has 16 amino acids. CDR1 and CDR2 (germline): SGHVS, FNYEAQ. CDR3 DNA sequence: TGTGCCAGCAGCTTGACTACAGGGCCGGACAATTCACCCCTCCACTTT. The encoded protein is CASSLTTGPDNSPLHF. Together with reference TRBV7-6 and TRBJ1-6, the CDR3 gives the full variable domain: GAGVSQSPRYKVTKRGQDVALRCDPISGHVSLYWYRQALGQGPEFLTYFNYEAQQDKSGLPNDRFSAERPEGSISTLTIQRTEQRDSAMYRCASSLTTGPDNSPLHFGNGTRLTVT.

For this clone: Distinct nucleotide sequences in the sample also encode this CDR3. The chain links TRBV6-1 to TRBJ2-5; 11 bases map to TRBD2. Germline-derived CDR1 and CDR2 are MNHNS and SASEGT. J gave up 2 bases and V 2 bases, and 1 base lay outside the gene matches. This CDR3 has 15 amino acids. DNA for the CDR3: TGTGCCAGCAGTGAACTAGCGGGAGGTCAAGAGACCCAGTACTTC. Translation gives CASSELAGGQETQYF.

The rearrangement links TRBV5-1 to TRBJ2-3, with 10 bases fitting TRBD2. Trimming cost V 8 bases and J 5 bases; bases outside gene matches: 11. Germline V gene lookup returns CDR1 SGHRS and CDR2 YFSETQ. This CDR3 has 15 amino acids. CDR3 nucleotides: TGCGCCAGTCGCGGCGGGGCTAGCGGGGGAGATACGCAGTATTTT. Protein product: CASRGGASGGDTQYF.

This clone was observed a few times. The genes are TRBV6-5 and TRBJ1-2, with D maybe TRBD1 (5 bases). Trimming removed 6 bases at V and 11 bases at J, with 19 bases between. The CDR3 is made up of 13 amino acids. Per the germline V gene, CDR1 is MNHEY and CDR2 is SVGAGI. The CDR3: CASSAGSYARYTF. The CDR3 DNA is TGTGCCAGCAGCGCAGGGTCCTATGCGCGGTACACCTTC.

The rearrangement uses TRBV11-2 and TRBJ2-1, with a weak D call TRBD2 (6 bases). The CDR3 totals 18 residues. The germline V and J ends were trimmed by 0 bases and 0 bases, with 15 bases remaining between them. The germline V gene has CDR1 SGHAT and CDR2 FQNNGV. This CDR3 reads CASSLDRERKSSYNEQFF. As DNA, the CDR3 is TGTGCCAGCAGCTTAGATCGGGAGCGGAAGAGCTCCTACAATGAGCAGTTCTTC.

This chain links TRBV9 with TRBJ2-3; 8 bases are a match to TRBD2. V lost 0 bases to trimming and J lost 3 bases; unmatched junction nucleotides: 18. This CDR3 spans 20 amino acids. Germline V lookup: CDR1 SGDLS, CDR2 YYNGEE. The CDR3 sequence is CASSVEGAGVTSEETDTQYF. CDR3 nucleotide sequence: TGTGCCAGCAGCGTAGAAGGAGCGGGAGTGACCTCCGAGGAGACAGATACGCAGTATTTT.

This rearrangement joins TRBV28 to TRBJ2-3; 7 bases are shared with TRBD1. CDR1 and CDR2 (germline): MDHEN, SYDVKM. Germline trimming cut 5 bases from V and 1 base from J; bases unmatched to any gene: 6. There are 15 residues in the CDR3. The CDR3 protein is CASSTRQGGTDTQYF. Here the CDR3 DNA reads TGTGCCAGCAGTACTAGACAGGGTGGCACAGATACGCAGTATTTT.

The chain is built from TRBV6-5 and TRBJ2-3, with TRBD2 identical over 9 bases. The CDR3 loop spans 16 amino acids. Germline CDR1 reads MNHEY; CDR2 reads SVGAGI. The V segment lost 0 bases and the J segment 6 bases; nucleotides outside the gene matches: 7. For the CDR3, the DNA is TGTGCCAGCAGTTACTCCGGAGTAGCGGGAGTGGATACGCAGTATTTT. Amino acids: CASSYSGVAGVDTQYF.

This clone has more than one count but fewer than ten. The chain carries TRBV28 and TRBJ1-6; D gene unclear. Germline V gene data show CDR1 as MDHEN and CDR2 as SYDVKM. This CDR3 comprises 14 residues. V dropped 5 bases and J dropped 3 bases, with 8 bases sitting between them. The DNA of the CDR3 is TGTGCCAGCAGTGCAGACAACTATAATTCACCCCTCCACTTT. Translation gives CASSADNYNSPLHF.

This clone has just a few counts. This chain uses TRBV9 with TRBJ2-2; 13 positions agree with TRBD2. From germline, CDR1 is SGDLS and CDR2 YYNGEE. V shed 3 bases, J shed 7 bases, and the junction held 3 bases outside the gene matches. The CDR3 totals 15 residues. CDR3 loop: CASSAGLAGNGELFF. The CDR3 DNA reads as TGTGCCAGCAGCGCGGGACTAGCGGGGAACGGGGAGCTGTTTTTT. Full variable domain (outside the CDR3, taken from reference TRBV9 and TRBJ2-2): DSGVTQTPKHLITATGQRVTLRCSPRSGDLSVYWYQQSLDQGLQFLIQYYNGEERAKGNILERFSAQQFPDLHSELNLSSLELGDSALYFCASSAGLAGNGELFFGEGSRLTVL.

V usage is TRBV7-2 and J usage is TRBJ1-3; D is possibly TRBD1 (5 bases). The CDR3 spans 16 residues. The germline CDR1 and CDR2 sequences are SGHTA and FQGNSA. Trimming took 0 bases from V and 4 from J, leaving 13 bases between them. The CDR3 coding sequence is TGTGCCAGCAGCTTAGCAGGGGTGGACGGCGGAAACACCATATATTTT. Translated, it gives CASSLAGVDGGNTIYF. The complete variable domain, with remaining parts taken from reference TRBV7-2 and TRBJ1-3, reads GAGVSQSPSNKVTEKGKDVELRCDPISGHTALYWYRQSLGQGLEFLIYFQGNSAPDKSGLPSDRFSAERTGGSVSTLTIQRTQQEDSAVYLCASSLAGVDGGNTIYFGEGSWLTVV.

Notes on this clone: One junction end disagrees with the germline gene, perhaps due to a read error. The sample holds other DNA sequences that translate to the same CDR3. The chain is built from TRBV2 and TRBJ1-5, with a possible D match to TRBD1 (6 bases). The CDR3 spans 13 residues. CDR1 and CDR2 (germline): SNHLY, FYNNEI. The CDR3 coding sequence is TGTGCCAGCACGACAGGTTCCCATCAGCCACAGCATTTT. The encoded protein is CASTTGSHQPQHF.

The rearrangement links TRBV7-8 to TRBJ2-7; 11 bases match TRBD2. V gave up 5 bases and J gave up 3 bases; unmatched junction bases: 3. This CDR3 is 14 amino acids long. The germline V gene encodes CDR1 SGHVS and CDR2 FQNEAQ. In DNA form, the CDR3 reads TGTGCCAGCAGCATAACTAGCGGGAGCTACGAGCAGTACTTC. Translation: CASSITSGSYEQYF.

This chain connects TRBV6-1 to TRBJ2-3; D is unclear. The CDR3 contains 14 residues. Germline CDR1 is MNHNS and CDR2 is SASEGT. V gave up 6 bases and J gave up 2 bases, with 12 bases separating them. CDR3: CASRDQSVTDTQYF. CDR3 sequence (DNA): TGTGCCAGCAGGGATCAGAGCGTCACAGATACGCAGTATTTT.

Comment on this clone: Other DNA variants within this sample encode the same CDR3. The rearrangement links TRBV7-2 to TRBJ2-3; D is ambiguous. The CDR3 covers 12 residues. The germline V gene encodes CDR1 SGHTA and CDR2 FQGNSA. V dropped 4 bases and J dropped 2 bases, with 4 bases sitting between them. CDR3 DNA sequence: TGTGCCAGCAGCTCCTACACAGATACGCAGTATTTT. Protein sequence: CASSSYTDTQYF.

The DNA for the CDR3 is TGTGCCAGCAGCTTAATAGCGGACCAAGAGACCCAGTACTTC. Residues: CASSLIADQETQYF. This chain links TRBV7-2 with TRBJ2-5, with D possibly matching TRBD2 (6 bases). Germline lookup yields CDR1 SGHTA and CDR2 FQGNSA. V shed 2 bases and J shed 0 bases, with 7 bases lying between them. The CDR3 extends over 14 amino acids.

The chain combines TRBV5-1 with TRBJ2-7, with 8 nucleotides matching TRBD1. V was pared by 0 bases and J by 2 bases, with 7 bases of the junction left unmatched. The CDR3 covers 16 residues. Germline V gene data show CDR1 as SGHRS and CDR2 as YFSETQ. The CDR3 region is CASSLGQGKRTYEQYF. The DNA for the CDR3 is TGCGCCAGCAGCTTGGGACAGGGGAAAAGGACCTACGAGCAGTACTTC.

J is TRBJ1-2 and V is TRBV6-6, with D possibly matching TRBD1 (6 bases). V dropped 7 bases and J dropped 1 base, with 10 bases sitting between them. The CDR3 runs to 13 residues. Germline loops: CDR1 MNHNY, CDR2 SVGAGI (reference sequence). The CDR3 DNA reads as TGTGCCAGCACCAAACAGGGTAACTATGGCTACACCTTC. This codes for CASTKQGNYGYTF.

The rearrangement links TRBV14 to TRBJ1-1; D gene ambiguous. In germline, CDR1 is SGHDN, CDR2 FVKESK. This CDR3 is 14 amino acids long. Deletions cut 2 bases from V and 6 bases from J, with 13 bases between. The CDR3 region is CASSQTSVVPEAFF. The CDR3 coding sequence is TGTGCCAGCAGCCAAACTAGCGTGGTACCTGAAGCTTTCTTT.

This chain connects TRBV27 to TRBJ2-2; D perhaps matches TRBD2 (6 bases). In germline, CDR1 is MNHEY, CDR2 SMNVEV (reference sequence). V shed 5 bases and J shed 5 bases, with 12 bases lying between them. This CDR3 is 14 amino acids long. DNA of the CDR3: TGTGCCAGCAGTAAAGAGGGGAGGACCGGGGAGCTGTTTTTT. This codes for CASSKEGRTGELFF.

Regarding this clone: This CDR3 fails to terminate in the conserved phenylalanine or tryptophan, so it likely reflects a read error. The chain has TRBV7-3 and TRBJ1-5; D ambiguous. The CDR3 contains 13 residues. Germline lookup yields CDR1 SGHTA and CDR2 FQGTGA. Deletions cut 2 bases from V and 0 bases from J, with 2 bases between. CDR3 coding DNA: TGTGCCAGCAGCTTAGATAGCAATCAGCCCCAGCATGTT. Amino acid sequence: CASSLDSNQPQHV.

The chain recombines TRBV6-1 with TRBJ2-7; 7 bases map to TRBD1. The CDR3 length is 13 residues. Germline-derived CDR1 and CDR2 are MNHNS and SASEGT. The V and J ends lost 5 bases and 2 bases, in that order; junction bases with no gene match: 3. The CDR3: CASSSQGPYEQYF. The CDR3 region has the DNA TGTGCCAGCAGTTCACAGGGGCCCTACGAGCAGTACTTC.